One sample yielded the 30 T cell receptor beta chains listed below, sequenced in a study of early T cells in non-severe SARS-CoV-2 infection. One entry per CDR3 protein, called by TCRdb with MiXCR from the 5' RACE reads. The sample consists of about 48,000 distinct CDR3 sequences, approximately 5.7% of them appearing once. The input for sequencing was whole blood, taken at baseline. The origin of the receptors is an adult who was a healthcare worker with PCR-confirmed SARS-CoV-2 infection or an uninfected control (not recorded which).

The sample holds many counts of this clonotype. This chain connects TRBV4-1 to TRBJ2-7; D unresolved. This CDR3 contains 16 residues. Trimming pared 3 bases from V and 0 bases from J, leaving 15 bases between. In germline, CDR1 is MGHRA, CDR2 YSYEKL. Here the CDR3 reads CASSHSSRPNSYEQYF. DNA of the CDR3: TGCGCCAGCAGCCACTCCAGCCGTCCGAACTCCTACGAGCAGTACTTC.

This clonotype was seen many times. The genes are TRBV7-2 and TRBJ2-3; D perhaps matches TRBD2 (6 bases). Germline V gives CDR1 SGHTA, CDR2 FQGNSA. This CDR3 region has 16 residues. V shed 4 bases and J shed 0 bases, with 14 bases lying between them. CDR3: CASSSRDSFSTDTQYF. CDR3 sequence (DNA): TGTGCCAGCAGCTCCCGGGACTCCTTCAGCACAGATACGCAGTATTTT.

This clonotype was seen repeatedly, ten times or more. CDR3: CASSYTGGFEQYF. As DNA, the CDR3 is TGTGCCAGCAGTTACACAGGGGGCTTCGAGCAGTACTTC. V gene TRBV6-5 combines with J gene TRBJ2-7, with 9 bases fitting TRBD1. The CDR3 contains 13 residues. Germline V gene sequence: CDR1 MNHEY, CDR2 SVGAGI. Trimming at V came to 2 bases and at J to 6 bases, leaving 2 bases not matched to a gene.

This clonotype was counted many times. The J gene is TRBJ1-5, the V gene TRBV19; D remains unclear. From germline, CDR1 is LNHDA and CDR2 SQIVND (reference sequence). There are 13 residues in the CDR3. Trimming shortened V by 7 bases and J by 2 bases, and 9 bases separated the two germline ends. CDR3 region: CASTREGNQPQHF. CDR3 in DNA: TGTGCCAGTACCCGGGAGGGCAATCAGCCCCAGCATTTT.

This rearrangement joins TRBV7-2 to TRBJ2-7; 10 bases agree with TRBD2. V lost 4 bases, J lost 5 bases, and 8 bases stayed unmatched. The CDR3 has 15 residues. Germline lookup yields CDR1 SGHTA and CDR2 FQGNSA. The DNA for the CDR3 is TGTGCCAGCAGCTCCAGCGGGAGGGCCCAAAACGAGCAGTACTTC. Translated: CASSSSGRAQNEQYF. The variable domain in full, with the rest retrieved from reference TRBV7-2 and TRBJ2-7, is GAGVSQSPSNKVTEKGKDVELRCDPISGHTALYWYRQSLGQGLEFLIYFQGNSAPDKSGLPSDRFSAERTGGSVSTLTIQRTQQEDSAVYLCASSSSGRAQNEQYFGPGTRLTVT.

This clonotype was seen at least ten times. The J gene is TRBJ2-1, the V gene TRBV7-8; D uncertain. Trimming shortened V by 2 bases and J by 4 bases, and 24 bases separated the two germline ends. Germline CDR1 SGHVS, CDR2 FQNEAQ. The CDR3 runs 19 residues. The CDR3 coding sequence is TGTGCCAGCAGCTTATCCCCGAGCCCCGTTCGCTATAAATACAATGAGCAGTTCTTC. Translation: CASSLSPSPVRYKYNEQFF.

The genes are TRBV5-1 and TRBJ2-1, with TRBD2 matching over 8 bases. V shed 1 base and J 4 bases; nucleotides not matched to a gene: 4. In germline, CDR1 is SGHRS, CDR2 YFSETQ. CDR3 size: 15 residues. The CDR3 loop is CASSLLSGSYNEQFF. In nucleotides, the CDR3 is TGCGCCAGCAGCTTGTTGAGCGGGAGTTACAATGAGCAGTTCTTC.

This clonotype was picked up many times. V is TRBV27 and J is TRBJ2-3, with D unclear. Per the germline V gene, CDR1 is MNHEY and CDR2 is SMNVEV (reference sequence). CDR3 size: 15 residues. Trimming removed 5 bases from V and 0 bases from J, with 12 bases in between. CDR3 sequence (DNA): TGTGCCAGCAGTCCTTTGGCCGTGAGCACAGATACGCAGTATTTT. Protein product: CASSPLAVSTDTQYF.

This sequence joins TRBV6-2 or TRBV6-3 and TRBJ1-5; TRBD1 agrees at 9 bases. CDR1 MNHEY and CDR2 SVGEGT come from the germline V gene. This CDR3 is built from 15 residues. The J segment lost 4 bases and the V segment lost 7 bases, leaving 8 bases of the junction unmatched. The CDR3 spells CASTQGQGPNQPQHF. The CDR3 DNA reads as TGTGCCAGCACCCAGGGACAGGGCCCTAATCAGCCCCAGCATTTT.

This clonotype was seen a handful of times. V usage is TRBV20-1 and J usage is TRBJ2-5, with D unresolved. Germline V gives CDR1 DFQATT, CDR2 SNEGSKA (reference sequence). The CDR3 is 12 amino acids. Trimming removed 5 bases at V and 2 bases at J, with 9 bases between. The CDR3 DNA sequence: TGCAGTGCTTCCCTAGTGCAAGAGACCCAGTACTTC. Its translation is CSASLVQETQYF.

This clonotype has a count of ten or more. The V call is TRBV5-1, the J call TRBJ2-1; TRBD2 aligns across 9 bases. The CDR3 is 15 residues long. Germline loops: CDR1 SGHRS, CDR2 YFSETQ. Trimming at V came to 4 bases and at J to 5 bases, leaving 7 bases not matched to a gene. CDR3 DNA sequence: TGCGCCAGCAGCCGGGACGGGACTAGCAACAATGAGCAGTTCTTC. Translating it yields CASSRDGTSNNEQFF.

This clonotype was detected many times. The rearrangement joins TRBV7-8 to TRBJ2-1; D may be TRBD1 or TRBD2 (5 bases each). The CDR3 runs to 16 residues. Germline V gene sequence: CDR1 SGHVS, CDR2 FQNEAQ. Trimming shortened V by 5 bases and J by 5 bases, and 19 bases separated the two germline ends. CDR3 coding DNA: TGTGCCAGCAGCCCACCTGGGGATTGGGGACACAATGAGCAGTTCTTC. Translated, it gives CASSPPGDWGHNEQFF.

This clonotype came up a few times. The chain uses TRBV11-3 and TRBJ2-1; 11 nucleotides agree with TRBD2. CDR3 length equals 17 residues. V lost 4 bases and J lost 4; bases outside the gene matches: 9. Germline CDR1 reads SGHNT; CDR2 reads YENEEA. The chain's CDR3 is CASSSLTGLAAYNEQFF. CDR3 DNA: TGTGCCAGCAGCTCACTCACGGGACTAGCGGCATACAATGAGCAGTTCTTC.

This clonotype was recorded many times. CDR3 sequence: CATSGLYNEQFF. DNA for the CDR3: TGTGCCACCAGTGGTCTTTACAATGAGCAGTTCTTC. The chain has TRBV24-1 and TRBJ2-1, with D hard to call. The CDR3 runs 12 residues. The V end was cut by 5 bases, the J end by 4 bases, with 5 bases between. Germline V lookup: CDR1 KGHDR, CDR2 SFDVKD.

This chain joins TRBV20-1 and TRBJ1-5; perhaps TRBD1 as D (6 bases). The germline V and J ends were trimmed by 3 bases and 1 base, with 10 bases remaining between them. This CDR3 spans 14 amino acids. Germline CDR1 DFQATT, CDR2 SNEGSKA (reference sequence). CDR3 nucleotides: TGCAGTGCTAGTCCGGACAGAAGCAATCAGCCCCAGCATTTT. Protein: CSASPDRSNQPQHF.

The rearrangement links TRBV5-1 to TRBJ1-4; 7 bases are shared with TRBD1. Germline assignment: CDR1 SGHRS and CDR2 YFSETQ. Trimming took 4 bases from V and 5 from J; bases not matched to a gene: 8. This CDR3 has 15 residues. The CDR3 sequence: CASSLRQGENEKLFF. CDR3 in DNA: TGCGCCAGCAGCCTCAGACAGGGAGAAAATGAAAAACTGTTTTTT. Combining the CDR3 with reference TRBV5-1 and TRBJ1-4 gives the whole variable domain KAGVTQTPRYLIKTRGQQVTLSCSPISGHRSVSWYQQTPGQGLQFLFEYFSETQRNKGNFPGRFSGRQFSNSRSEMNVSTLELGDSALYLCASSLRQGENEKLFFGSGTQLSVL.

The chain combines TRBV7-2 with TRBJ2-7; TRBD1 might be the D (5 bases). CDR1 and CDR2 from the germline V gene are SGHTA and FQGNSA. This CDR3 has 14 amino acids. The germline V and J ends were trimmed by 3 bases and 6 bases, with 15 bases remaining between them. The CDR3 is CASSLNPAGIEQYF. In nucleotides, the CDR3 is TGTGCCAGCAGCTTGAATCCCGCAGGGATCGAGCAGTACTTC.

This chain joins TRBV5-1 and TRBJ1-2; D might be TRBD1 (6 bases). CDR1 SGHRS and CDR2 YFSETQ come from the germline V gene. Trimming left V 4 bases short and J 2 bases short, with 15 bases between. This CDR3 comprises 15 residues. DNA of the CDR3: TGCGCCAGCAGCGCCCCCGCAGGGGTGAACTATGGCTACACCTTC. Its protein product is CASSAPAGVNYGYTF.

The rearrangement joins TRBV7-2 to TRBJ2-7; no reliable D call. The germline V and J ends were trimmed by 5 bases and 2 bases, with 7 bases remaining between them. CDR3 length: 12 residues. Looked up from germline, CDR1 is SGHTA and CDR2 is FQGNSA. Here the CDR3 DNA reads TGTGCCAGCAGCCAACAAACCTACGAGCAGTACTTC. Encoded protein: CASSQQTYEQYF.

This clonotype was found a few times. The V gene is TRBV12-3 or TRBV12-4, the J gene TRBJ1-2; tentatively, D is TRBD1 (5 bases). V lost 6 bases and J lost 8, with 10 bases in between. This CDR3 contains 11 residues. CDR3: CASSPGPGYTF. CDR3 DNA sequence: TGTGCCAGCAGCCCAGGGCCCGGCTACACCTTC.

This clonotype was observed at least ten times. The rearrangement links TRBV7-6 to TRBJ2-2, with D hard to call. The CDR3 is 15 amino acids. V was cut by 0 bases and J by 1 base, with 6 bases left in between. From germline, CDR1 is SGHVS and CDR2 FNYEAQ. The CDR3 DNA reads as TGTGCCAGCAGCTTAGCATTACAGAACACCGGGGAGCTGTTTTTT. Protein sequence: CASSLALQNTGELFF. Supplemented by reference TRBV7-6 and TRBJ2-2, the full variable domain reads GAGVSQSPRYKVTKRGQDVALRCDPISGHVSLYWYRQALGQGPEFLTYFNYEAQQDKSGLPNDRFSAERPEGSISTLTIQRTEQRDSAMYRCASSLALQNTGELFFGEGSRLTVL.

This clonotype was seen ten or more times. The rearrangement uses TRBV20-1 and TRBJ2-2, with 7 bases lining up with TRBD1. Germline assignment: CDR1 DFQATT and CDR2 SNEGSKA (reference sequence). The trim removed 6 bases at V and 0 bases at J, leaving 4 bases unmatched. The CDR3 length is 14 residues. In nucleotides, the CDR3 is TGCAGTGCCGAGGGGACAGCGAACACCGGGGAGCTGTTTTTT. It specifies CSAEGTANTGELFF.

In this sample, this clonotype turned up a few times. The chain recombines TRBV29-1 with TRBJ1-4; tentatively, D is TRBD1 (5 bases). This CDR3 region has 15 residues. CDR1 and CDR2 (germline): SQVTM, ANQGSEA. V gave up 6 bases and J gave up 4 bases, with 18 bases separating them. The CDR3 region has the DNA TGCAGCGTCGTCATGCCGGGACGGGGTAATGAAAAACTGTTTTTT. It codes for CSVVMPGRGNEKLFF. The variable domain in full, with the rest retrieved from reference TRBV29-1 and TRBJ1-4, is SAVISQKPSRDICQRGTSLTIQCQVDSQVTMMFWYRQQPGQSLTLIATANQGSEATYESGFVIDKFPISRPNLTFSTLTVSNMSPEDSSIYLCSVVMPGRGNEKLFFGSGTQLSVL.

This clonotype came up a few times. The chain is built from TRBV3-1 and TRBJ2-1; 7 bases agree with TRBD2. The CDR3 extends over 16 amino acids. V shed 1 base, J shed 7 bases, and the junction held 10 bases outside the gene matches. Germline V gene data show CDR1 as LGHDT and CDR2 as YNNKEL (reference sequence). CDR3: CASSQGLAGRWNEQFF. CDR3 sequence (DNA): TGTGCCAGCAGCCAAGGCTTAGCGGGCCGCTGGAATGAGCAGTTCTTC.

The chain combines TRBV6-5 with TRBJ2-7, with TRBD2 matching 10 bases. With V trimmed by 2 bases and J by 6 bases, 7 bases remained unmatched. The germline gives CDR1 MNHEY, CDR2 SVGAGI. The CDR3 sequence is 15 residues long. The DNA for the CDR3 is TGTGCCAGCAGTTACGGGTCTAGCGGGAGATTCGAGCAGTACTTC. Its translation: CASSYGSSGRFEQYF.

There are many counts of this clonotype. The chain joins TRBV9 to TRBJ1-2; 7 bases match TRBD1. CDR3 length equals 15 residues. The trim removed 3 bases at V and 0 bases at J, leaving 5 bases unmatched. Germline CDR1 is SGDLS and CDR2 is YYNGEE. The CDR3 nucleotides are TGTGCCAGCAGCGCGGGGACAGATCCTAACTATGGCTACACCTTC. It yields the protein CASSAGTDPNYGYTF.

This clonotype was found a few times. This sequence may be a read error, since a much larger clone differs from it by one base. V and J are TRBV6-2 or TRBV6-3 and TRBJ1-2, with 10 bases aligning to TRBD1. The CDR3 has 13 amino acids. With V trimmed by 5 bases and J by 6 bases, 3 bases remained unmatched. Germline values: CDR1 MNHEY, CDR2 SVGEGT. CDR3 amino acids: CASSDGTGDGYTF. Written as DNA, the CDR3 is TGTGCCAGCAGTGACGGGACAGGGGATGGCTACACCTTC.

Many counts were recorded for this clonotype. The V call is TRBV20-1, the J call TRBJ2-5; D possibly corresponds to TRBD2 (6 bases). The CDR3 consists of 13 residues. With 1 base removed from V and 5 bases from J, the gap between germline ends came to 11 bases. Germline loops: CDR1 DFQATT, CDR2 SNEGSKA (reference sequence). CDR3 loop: CSARAGGGETQYF. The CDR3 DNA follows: TGCAGTGCTAGAGCTGGAGGAGGGGAGACCCAGTACTTC.

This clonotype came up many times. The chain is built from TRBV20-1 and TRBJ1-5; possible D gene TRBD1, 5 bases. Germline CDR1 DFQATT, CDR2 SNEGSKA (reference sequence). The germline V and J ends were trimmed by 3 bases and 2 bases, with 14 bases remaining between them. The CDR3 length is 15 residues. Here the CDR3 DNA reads TGCAGTGCTAGGACCGGGACGGTGGGCAATCAGCCCCAGCATTTT. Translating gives CSARTGTVGNQPQHF.

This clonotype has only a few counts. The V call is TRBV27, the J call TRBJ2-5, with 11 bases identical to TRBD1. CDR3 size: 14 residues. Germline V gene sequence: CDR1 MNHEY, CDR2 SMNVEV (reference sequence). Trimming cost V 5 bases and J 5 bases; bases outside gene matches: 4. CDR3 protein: CASSPGTGGETQYF. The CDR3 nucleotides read TGTGCCAGCAGTCCCGGGACAGGGGGGGAGACCCAGTACTTC.